Listed below are T cell receptor beta chains from one sample, sequenced in a study of blood T cell repertoires in COVID-19. Repertoires were generated with immunoSEQ multiplex PCR, while TCRdb's copy carries only in-frame clones and drops some. The data hold approximately 35,000 clones, with 80% to 90% observed a single time. The sequenced sample was peripheral blood. The receptors stem from a human donor in a cohort sampled during active COVID-19. Each CDR3 is given with its conserved first and last residue. A D gene is named only where the DNA matches it firmly. The listing skips clone size in some rows; elsewhere it reads once, few, many or a size class.

clone_size j_call v_call d_call cdr3_aa cdr3_nt
few TRBJ1-1 TRBV6-5 TRBD1 CASSLEATGGVEAFF TGTGCCAGCAGTCTCGAGGCGACAGGGGGGGTTGAAGCTTTCTTT
NA TRBJ2-3 TRBV6-6 NA CASTGRGIDTQYF TGTGCCAGCACCGGCCGCGGAATAGATACGCAGTATTTT
NA TRBJ2-3 TRBV4-3 TRBD1 CASSQERTGGTDTQYF TGCGCCAGCAGCCAAGAAAGGACAGGGGGCACAGATACGCAGTATTTT
NA TRBJ1-4 TRBV7-2 NA CASSLARGATNEKLFF TGTGCCAGCAGCTTAGCCCGGGGGGCCACTAATGAAAAACTGTTTTTT
NA TRBJ2-1 TRBV18 NA CASSPGSVGNEQFF TGTGCCAGCTCACCAGGTTCTGTCGGGAATGAGCAGTTCTTC
NA TRBJ2-3 TRBV19 NA CASRFLTGSTDTQYF TGTGCCAGTAGATTCTTAACGGGTAGCACAGATACGCAGTATTTT
few TRBJ2-3 TRBV12-5 TRBD1 CASGSKQGATDTQYF TGTGCTAGTGGCTCCAAACAGGGGGCCACAGATACGCAGTATTTT
NA TRBJ2-1 TRBV23-1 TRBD2 CASSQPGTSGGRLYNEQFF TGCGCCAGCAGTCAACCCGGGACTAGCGGGGGGCGCCTCTACAATGAGCAGTTCTTC
NA TRBJ2-1 TRBV21-1 NA CASSKGQPYNEQFF TGTGCCAGCAGCAAGGGACAGCCGTACAATGAGCAGTTCTTC
NA TRBJ1-4 TRBV3-1/TRBV3-2 TRBD1 CASSPGQGKLFF TGTGCCAGCAGCCCGGGACAGGGAAAACTGTTTTTT
NA TRBJ2-1 TRBV11-3 TRBD1 CASSQGQGAGNEQFF TGTGCCAGCAGTCAAGGACAGGGGGCGGGGAATGAGCAGTTCTTC
NA TRBJ1-5 TRBV19 TRBD1 CASSTPGQGLHQPQHF TGTGCCAGTAGTACTCCGGGACAGGGACTCCATCAGCCCCAGCATTTT
few TRBJ1-6 TRBV27 TRBD1 CASSFQGQPFRSPLHF TGTGCCAGCAGTTTTCAGGGACAGCCTTTTCGTTCACCCCTCCACTTT
NA TRBJ2-4 TRBV3-1/TRBV3-2 TRBD1 CASSPRDRSGNIQYF TGTGCCAGCAGCCCCCGGGACAGGAGTGGAAACATTCAGTACTTC
NA TRBJ2-5 TRBV12-5 TRBD1 CASGFPTGGLETQYF TGTGCTAGTGGTTTCCCGACAGGGGGCTTGGAGACCCAGTACTTC
NA TRBJ2-2 TRBV7-9 NA CASSPHPGTGELFF TGTGCCAGCAGCCCACACCCGGGTACCGGGGAGCTGTTTTTT
NA TRBJ1-1 TRBV5-6 NA CASSPRKMTVNTEAFF TGTGCCAGCAGCCCCCGTAAGATGACAGTGAACACTGAAGCTTTCTTT
once TRBJ2-3 TRBV3-1/TRBV3-2 TRBD2 CASSLGAGFINTQYF TGTGCCAGCAGCCTAGGAGCGGGGTTCATTAATACGCAGTATTTT
NA TRBJ2-7 TRBV15 TRBD1 CATSRDFGQGHEQYF TGTGCCACCAGCAGAGACTTCGGACAGGGCCACGAGCAGTACTTC
NA TRBJ2-3 TRBV5-1 NA CASMTGARTDTQYF TGCGCCAGCATGACGGGTGCTCGCACAGATACGCAGTATTTT
NA TRBJ1-1 TRBV29-1 NA CSVEWPGGYTEAFF TGCAGCGTTGAATGGCCTGGGGGCTACACTGAAGCTTTCTTT
NA TRBJ2-7 TRBV19 TRBD1 CASSPRTGEGYEQYF TGTGCCAGTAGCCCCCGGACAGGGGAGGGCTACGAGCAGTACTTC
NA TRBJ2-7 TRBV7-9 TRBD2 CASSPGLAGAREQYF TGTGCCAGCAGCCCAGGACTAGCGGGGGCACGCGAGCAGTACTTC
NA TRBJ1-6 TRBV30 TRBD1 CAWRNRGTSPLHF TGTGCCTGGAGGAACAGGGGTACTTCACCCCTCCACTTT
NA TRBJ2-5 TRBV18 NA CASSPLDSSQETQYF TGTGCCAGCTCACCCCTCGACAGCTCCCAAGAGACCCAGTACTTC
once TRBJ2-5 TRBV14 NA CASSQDPYGVVQETQYF TGTGCCAGCAGCCAAGATCCCTACGGGGTTGTCCAAGAGACCCAGTACTTC
NA TRBJ1-4 TRBV12-3/TRBV12-4 TRBD1 CASSFTGVQLFF TGTGCCAGCAGTTTCACAGGGGTGCAACTGTTTTTT
NA TRBJ2-3 TRBV5-6 TRBD2 CASSLLAGHTDTQYF TGTGCCAGCAGCTTGCTAGCGGGACACACAGATACGCAGTATTTT
NA TRBJ1-6 TRBV7-9 NA CASSFAGRINSPLHF TGTGCCAGCAGCTTTGCGGGGCGGATTAATTCACCCCTCCACTTT
once TRBJ2-7 TRBV27 TRBD1 CASSLGTGIYEQYF TGTGCCAGCAGTTTAGGGACAGGGATCTACGAGCAGTACTTC
NA TRBJ2-5 TRBV10-3 NA CAIKGDGVETQYF TGTGCCATCAAGGGGGACGGGGTAGAGACCCAGTACTTC